A single sample gave rise to the 25 T cell receptor beta chains below, sequenced in a study of blood T cells in healthy people across ages. It was with a sample-barcoded 5' primer and a J-beta primer mix that a second PCR of about 7 to 12 cycles was run. TCRdb used MiXCR to reprocess the 5' RACE reads, holding one entry per CDR3 protein. The table records around 850,000 distinct CDR3 sequences, around 36% of them present only once. The specimen was blood. These receptors came from a man between 18 and 29 years old in good health.

As to this clonotype: A read error is possible here, since a much larger clone lies one base away. The chain employs TRBV4-1 and TRBJ1-2, with D possibly TRBD1 on 6 matching bases. The CDR3 is 16 residues long. The V gene's germline CDR1 is MGHRA and CDR2 YSYEKL. In DNA, the CDR3 is TGCGCCAGCAGCTCAACAGGGACCCTCATGGGCTATGGCTGCACCTTC. Protein product: CASSSTGTLMGYGCTF.

On this clonotype itself: One end of the junction is discordant with germline, which a read error may explain. This chain joins TRBV5-1 and TRBJ2-1, with unresolved D. Looked up from germline, CDR1 is SGHRS and CDR2 is YFSETQ. The CDR3 contains 13 residues. In DNA, the CDR3 is TGCACCAGCAGCTTGGTATCCTACAATGAGCAGTTCTTC. Translated, it gives CTSSLVSYNEQFF.

This clonotype was detected ten times or more. This sequence joins TRBV6-5 and TRBJ1-1; D remains ambiguous. Trimming left V 3 bases short and J 3 bases short, with 11 bases between. The length of the CDR3 is 14 residues. In germline, CDR1 is MNHEY, CDR2 SVGAGI. CDR3 DNA: TGTGCCAGCAGTTATTCGACTGGAGACACTGAAGCTTTCTTT. Translating it yields CASSYSTGDTEAFF.

In this sample, this clonotype turned up many times. The chain couples TRBV28 to TRBJ2-4; D unclear. Looked up from germline, CDR1 is MDHEN and CDR2 is SYDVKM. V dropped 4 bases and J dropped 0 bases, with 25 bases sitting between them. The CDR3 has 20 residues. CDR3 protein: CASSSPPQASPTVAKNIQYF. CDR3 bases: TGTGCCAGCAGTTCCCCCCCCCAGGCATCCCCTACTGTAGCCAAAAACATTCAGTACTTC.

The V gene is TRBV4-1, the J gene TRBJ2-5; no clear D gene. Germline loops: CDR1 MGHRA, CDR2 YSYEKL. V shed 0 bases and J shed 4 bases, with 12 bases lying between them. The CDR3 sequence is 15 residues long. The CDR3 bases are TGCGCCAGCAGCCAAGAACACCTCTTGGGAGAGACCCAGTACTTC. Protein: CASSQEHLLGETQYF.

This clonotype was observed once. The J gene is TRBJ1-2, the V gene TRBV20-1, with TRBD1 identical over 7 bases. The germline gives CDR1 DFQATT, CDR2 SNEGSKA (reference sequence). There are 14 residues in the CDR3. V dropped 1 base and J dropped 10; count of bases not matched to a gene: 12. The CDR3 nucleotides read TGCAGTGCTAGAGGCGACGATAGACAGGGCGCCTACACCTTC. Protein product: CSARGDDRQGAYTF.

The chain joins TRBV5-1 to TRBJ1-2; 8 bases map to TRBD1. The CDR3 has 17 residues. The germline CDR1 and CDR2 sequences are SGHRS and YFSETQ. With V trimmed by 2 bases and J by 4 bases, 13 bases remained unmatched. The DNA for the CDR3 is TGCGCCAGCAGCTTAATGGGTCGGCGGACAGGGTCCTATGGCTACACCTTC. Its translation: CASSLMGRRTGSYGYTF.

The CDR3 sequence is CSALDSTYVRAEAFF. In nucleotides, the CDR3 is TGCAGTGCCCTGGACAGTACGTATGTGAGGGCTGAAGCTTTCTTT. This rearrangement joins TRBV20-1 to TRBJ1-1, with D maybe TRBD1 (6 bases). V lost 6 bases to trimming and J lost 6 bases, with 23 bases between them. The length of the CDR3 is 15 residues. The germline V gene encodes CDR1 DFQATT and CDR2 SNEGSKA (reference sequence).

This clonotype showed up many times. This chain uses TRBV29-1 with TRBJ1-1; D not certain. V lost 6 bases to trimming and J lost 0 bases, with 14 bases between them. The CDR3 loop spans 14 amino acids. Per the germline V gene, CDR1 is SQVTM and CDR2 is ANQGSEA. Here the CDR3 reads CSVDSDGLNTEAFF. CDR3 DNA: TGCAGCGTCGACTCCGACGGACTGAACACTGAAGCTTTCTTT.

CDR3 sequence reads: CASSPRGGLHNEQFF. The CDR3 DNA reads TGTGCCAGCAGCCCCCGGGGGGGACTACACAATGAGCAGTTCTTC. This chain uses TRBV7-6 with TRBJ2-1; TRBD2 matches at 8 bases. CDR3 length equals 15 residues. J lost 5 bases, V lost 5 bases, and 8 bases had no gene match. Germline CDR1 and CDR2: SGHVS and FNYEAQ.

This clonotype showed up just a few times. The V call is TRBV4-2, the J call TRBJ2-5; TRBD1 aligns across 8 bases. This CDR3 is 17 amino acids long. The germline V gene has CDR1 LGHNA and CDR2 YNFKEQ. The V gene end was trimmed by 2 bases and the J gene end by 11 bases; junction bases not matched to a gene: 19. The CDR3 region is CASSQTDRGAVYNEQYF. The DNA for the CDR3 is TGTGCCAGCAGCCAAACCGACAGGGGAGCCGTCTACAATGAGCAGTACTTC.

This clonotype was counted at least ten times. The V gene is TRBV28, the J gene TRBJ2-5; D is unclear. Trimming left V 6 bases short and J 5 bases short, with 4 bases between. The germline V gene has CDR1 MDHEN and CDR2 SYDVKM. This CDR3 has 10 residues. The CDR3 region has the DNA TGTGCCAGCAGGGGGGAGACCCAGTACTTC. This gives the protein CASRGETQYF.

V and J are TRBV7-2 and TRBJ2-4; TRBD2 aligns across 16 bases. V lost 3 bases, J lost 0 bases, and 2 bases stayed unmatched. CDR1 and CDR2 from the germline V gene are SGHTA and FQGNSA. CDR3 length equals 18 residues. The chain's CDR3 is CASSLGLAGGGAKNIQYF. The CDR3 DNA follows: TGTGCCAGCAGCTTGGGACTAGCGGGGGGGGGAGCCAAAAACATTCAGTACTTC. The entire variable domain, with the rest obtained from reference TRBV7-2 and TRBJ2-4, is as follows: GAGVSQSPSNKVTEKGKDVELRCDPISGHTALYWYRQSLGQGLEFLIYFQGNSAPDKSGLPSDRFSAERTGGSVSTLTIQRTQQEDSAVYLCASSLGLAGGGAKNIQYFGAGTRLSVL.

Regarding this clonotype: Its ends do not fully match the called genes, so a read error is possible. The chain recombines TRBV7-3 with TRBJ1-1; D is undetermined. The CDR3 runs to 14 residues. Germline V gene sequence: CDR1 SGHTA, CDR2 FQGTGA. The CDR3 sequence: CACSLNAGDTEAFF. The CDR3 DNA is TGTGCCTGCAGCTTAAACGCCGGAGACACTGAAGCTTTCTTT.

The V call is TRBV15, the J call TRBJ2-4; 8 bases are a match to TRBD1. The CDR3 consists of 17 residues. CDR1 and CDR2 (germline): LNHNV, YYDKDF (reference sequence). V was pared by 0 bases and J by 1 base, with 5 bases of the junction left unmatched. The DNA for the CDR3 is TGTGCCACCAGCAGAGAAGGACAGGGAATGGCCAAAAACATTCAGTACTTC. Translated: CATSREGQGMAKNIQYF.

This clonotype has a count of ten or more. For the CDR3, the DNA is TGTGCCAGCAGTTACTCCCTCGGAGGCGAGCAGTACTTC. It translates to CASSYSLGGEQYF. The chain uses TRBV6-5 and TRBJ2-7; tentatively, D is TRBD2 (5 bases). V was clipped by 0 bases and J by 6 bases, with 9 bases between them. Looked up from germline, CDR1 is MNHEY and CDR2 is SVGAGI. The CDR3 contains 13 residues.

J is TRBJ2-5 and V is TRBV4-1; D possibly corresponds to TRBD2 (6 bases). The J call could be wrong; TRBJ2-1 is a better fit for the DNA end. Germline CDR1 reads MGHRA; CDR2 reads YSYEKL. The CDR3 spans 15 residues. The CDR3 is CASSHRRGEVETQFF. CDR3 nucleotides: TGCGCCAGCAGCCACCGGAGGGGCGAGGTCGAGACCCAGTTCTTC.

The chain employs TRBV7-2 and TRBJ1-4; 8 bases line up with TRBD1. The CDR3 contains 14 residues. J lost 10 bases, V lost 8 bases, and 12 bases had no gene match. Germline loops: CDR1 SGHTA, CDR2 FQGNSA. The CDR3 reads CASGKTGEFGKLFF. The DNA for the CDR3 is TGTGCCAGCGGAAAGACAGGGGAGTTCGGAAAACTGTTTTTT. Based on the CDR3 plus reference TRBV7-2 and TRBJ1-4, the full variable domain is GAGVSQSPSNKVTEKGKDVELRCDPISGHTALYWYRQSLGQGLEFLIYFQGNSAPDKSGLPSDRFSAERTGGSVSTLTIQRTQQEDSAVYLCASGKTGEFGKLFFGSGTQLSVL.

This clonotype has a handful of counts. The chain has TRBV5-5 and TRBJ1-1; D gene ambiguous. There are 14 residues in the CDR3. Germline CDR1 is SGHKS and CDR2 is YYEKEE (reference sequence). V was cut by 1 base and J by 4 bases, with 11 bases left in between. The CDR3 DNA is TGTGCCAGCAGCTTGCACCCCGGAGGCACTGAAGCTTTCTTT. Translated, it gives CASSLHPGGTEAFF.

The V call is TRBV7-2, the J call TRBJ2-2; the D is unclear. The CDR3 totals 14 residues. Germline lookup yields CDR1 SGHTA and CDR2 FQGNSA. The V end was cut by 9 bases, the J end by 0 bases, with 11 bases between. CDR3 in DNA: TGTGCCAGTACAGAGACATCGAACACCGGGGAGCTGTTTTTT. Protein: CASTETSNTGELFF.

The rearrangement joins TRBV7-8 to TRBJ2-7; 11 positions agree with TRBD2. Germline-derived CDR1 and CDR2 are SGHVS and FQNEAQ. The CDR3 has 17 residues. The ends lost 4 bases at V and 7 bases at J; junction bases unmatched: 15. The CDR3 sequence: CASSYYRSSGGYNEQYF. Written as DNA, the CDR3 is TGTGCCAGCAGCTACTACCGGTCTAGCGGGGGGTACAATGAGCAGTACTTC.

CDR3 amino acids: CASREPGQGINEQYF. CDR3 in DNA: TGTGCCAGCAGGGAACCGGGACAGGGTATCAATGAGCAGTACTTC. The V and J genes are TRBV7-8 and TRBJ2-1; 9 bases agree with TRBD1. The J call may be incorrect, as the DNA end agrees better with TRBJ2-7. The CDR3 loop spans 15 amino acids. Germline V gene sequence: CDR1 SGHVS, CDR2 FQNEAQ.

A word on this clonotype: It may be a read error: a sequence one base away is much more abundant. This sequence joins TRBV6-1 and TRBJ2-1, with D possibly matching TRBD1 (5 bases). There are 17 residues in the CDR3. Germline V CDR1 and CDR2: MNHNS, SASEGT. In nucleotides, the CDR3 is TGTGCCAGCAGTCCCTTTTTACGTCAGGGCCCCTACGATGAGCAGTTCTTC. Translating it yields CASSPFLRQGPYDEQFF.

This chain connects TRBV29-1 to TRBJ2-7; D is unclear. The CDR3 is 11 residues long. Trimming removed 5 bases at V and 2 bases at J, with 7 bases between. Germline V CDR1 and CDR2: SQVTM, ANQGSEA. The CDR3 here is CSVRQAYEQYF. The CDR3 DNA reads as TGCAGCGTTCGGCAGGCCTACGAGCAGTACTTC.

This clonotype was picked up a small number of times. CDR3 DNA: TGTGCCAGCAGTCGGAACGGGCTGACAGATACGCAGTATTTT. Its translation: CASSRNGLTDTQYF. This chain joins TRBV28 and TRBJ2-3; no clear D. The germline V gene encodes CDR1 MDHEN and CDR2 SYDVKM. The germline V and J ends were trimmed by 5 bases and 3 bases, with 12 bases remaining between them. The CDR3 is 14 residues long.